This entry lists 13 T cell receptor beta chains sequenced from one sample in a study of T cell changes during pregnancy in multiple sclerosis. Generated by immunoSEQ multiplex PCR, the TCRdb table keeps only in-frame clones and is missing some. The table records approximately 96,000 clones, around 92% of them present only once. The material was peripheral blood, obtained after pregnancy. The receptors were gathered from a female donor in good health, enrolled as a control in a pregnancy study.

The chain links TRBV7-8 to TRBJ1-1, with D unresolved. This CDR3 is 13 amino acids long. V gave up 5 bases and J gave up 6 bases, with 13 bases separating them. Germline loops: CDR1 SGHVS, CDR2 FQNEAQ. In DNA, the CDR3 is TGTGCCAGCAGCCCAGGTGGGTTGGCTGAAGCTTTCTTT. It codes for CASSPGGLAEAFF. The full variable domain, in which reference TRBV7-8 and TRBJ1-1 provide the parts outside the CDR3, is GAGVSQSPRYKVAKRGQDVALRCDPISGHVSLFWYQQALGQGPEFLTYFQNEAQLDKSGLPSDRFFAERPEGSVSTLKIQRTQQEDSAVYLCASSPGGLAEAFFGQGTRLTVV.

This clone has just a few counts. This chain connects TRBV18 to TRBJ1-4; the match to TRBD1 covers 7 bases. In germline, CDR1 is KGHSH, CDR2 LQKENI. The CDR3 runs 15 residues. The V segment lost 3 bases and the J segment 7 bases; nucleotides outside the gene matches: 8. CDR3 amino acids: CASSPYRGVREKLFF. The DNA for the CDR3 is TGTGCCAGCTCACCTTACAGGGGCGTCCGTGAAAAACTGTTTTTT.

The CDR3 is CASSSPGTVYEQYF. CDR3 DNA sequence: TGTGCCAGCAGTTCCCCCGGGACAGTATACGAGCAGTACTTC. The chain couples TRBV6-5 to TRBJ2-5; 7 nucleotides align to TRBD1. The DNA end lines up better with TRBJ2-7; the J call may be wrong. From germline, CDR1 is MNHEY and CDR2 SVGAGI. There are 14 residues in the CDR3.

This clone was found once. The chain is built from TRBV19 and TRBJ1-1; D is unresolved. With 2 bases removed from V and 1 base from J, the gap between germline ends came to 8 bases. Germline V gene lookup returns CDR1 LNHDA and CDR2 SQIVND (reference sequence). This CDR3 is built from 14 residues. The CDR3 bases are TGTGCCAGTAGTATATCCCACAAGAACACTGAAGCTTTCTTT. Translating it yields CASSISHKNTEAFF.

This clone appeared once. The V call is TRBV19, the J call TRBJ1-2; TRBD1 might be the D (6 bases). The ends were cut back, 8 bases at V and 5 bases at J, with 21 bases in the middle. This CDR3 spans 15 amino acids. Germline V gene sequence: CDR1 LNHDA, CDR2 SQIVND (reference sequence). CDR3 amino acids: CASSSAGTTGYGYTF. The CDR3 coding sequence is TGTGCCAGTTCATCCGCCGGGACAACGGGTTATGGCTACACCTTC.

The rearrangement joins TRBV5-8 to TRBJ1-6; perhaps TRBD1 as D (5 bases). Trimming pared 2 bases from V and 1 base from J, leaving 13 bases between. The CDR3 extends over 17 amino acids. Germline CDR1 reads SGHTS; CDR2 reads YDEGEE. The CDR3 sequence: CASSFSSAGSYNSPLHF. In DNA form, the CDR3 reads TGTGCCAGCAGCTTTTCGTCAGCAGGGTCCTATAATTCACCCCTCCACTTT.

V usage is TRBV27 and J usage is TRBJ2-7; 12 bases align to TRBD2. V gave up 4 bases and J gave up 7 bases; unmatched junction bases: 11. The CDR3 sequence is 16 residues long. Germline-derived CDR1 and CDR2 are MNHEY and SMNVEV (reference sequence). The CDR3 protein is CASSSPLTSGSGEQYF. The DNA for the CDR3 is TGTGCCAGCAGTTCCCCCCTGACTAGCGGGAGTGGAGAGCAGTACTTC.

This chain uses TRBV5-1 with TRBJ1-3; 11 bases map to TRBD1. Trimming cost V 4 bases and J 1 base; bases outside gene matches: 4. In germline, CDR1 is SGHRS, CDR2 YFSETQ. This CDR3 is 16 amino acids long. CDR3: CASSLGQGESGNTIYF. CDR3 DNA sequence: TGCGCCAGCAGCCTGGGACAGGGGGAGTCTGGAAACACCATATATTTT.

This chain connects TRBV27 to TRBJ1-2; TRBD1 might be the D (5 bases). Trimming cost V 8 bases and J 7 bases, with 14 bases left between them. The CDR3 is made up of 12 amino acids. Per germline, CDR1 MNHEY and CDR2 SMNVEV (reference sequence). The CDR3: CASLGVGGGYTF. Written as DNA, the CDR3 is TGTGCCAGCCTTGGGGTGGGGGGTGGCTACACCTTC.

The chain carries TRBV7-6 and TRBJ2-7; 10 positions match TRBD2. In germline, CDR1 is SGHVS, CDR2 FNYEAQ. CDR3 length: 17 amino acids. The ends lost 4 bases at V and 0 bases at J; junction bases unmatched: 9. In DNA form, the CDR3 reads TGTGCCAGCAGCTCTAGCCTAGCGGGGGAAAGCTCCTACGAGCAGTACTTC. It translates to CASSSSLAGESSYEQYF.

The genes are TRBV9 and TRBJ2-3; possibly TRBD2 for D (7 bases). This CDR3 comprises 15 residues. With 0 bases removed from V and 3 bases from J, the gap between germline ends came to 11 bases. CDR1 and CDR2 (germline): SGDLS, YYNGEE. The CDR3 region is CASSVDRGATDTQYF. The CDR3 DNA reads TGTGCCAGCAGCGTAGATCGGGGGGCAACAGATACGCAGTATTTT.

This rearrangement joins TRBV6-5 to TRBJ2-2; D unclear. CDR3 length equals 16 residues. Trimming stripped 2 bases from V and 0 bases from J, with 10 bases between. CDR1 MNHEY and CDR2 SVGAGI come from the germline V gene. The CDR3 loop reads CASSYHLTPNTGELFF. CDR3 sequence (DNA): TGTGCCAGCAGTTACCACCTGACTCCGAACACCGGGGAGCTGTTTTTT.

J is TRBJ2-7 and V is TRBV6-5, with 8 bases matching TRBD2. There are 13 residues in the CDR3. V dropped 6 bases and J dropped 6; count of bases not matched to a gene: 7. CDR1 is MNHEY, CDR2 SVGAGI, per germline. Here the CDR3 DNA reads TGTGCCAGCAGGGGACTAGGGTCGTCCGAGCAGTACTTC. It yields the protein CASRGLGSSEQYF.